The 24 T cell receptor beta chains in this list originate from one sample, sequenced in a study of vaccination effects on CD4 cells after COVID-19. These receptors are not linked to any known antigen. Repertoires were generated with immunoSEQ multiplex PCR, while TCRdb's copy carries only in-frame clones and drops some. This sample has approximately 50,000 clones; approximately 80% occur once, and the top ten carry about 11%. With 9 to 11 days of culture completed, CD4+ T cells were isolated. The starting material was CD4+ T cells from PBMCs cultured without peptide, obtained before COVID-19 vaccination. These receptors originate from a human donor who had a prior SARS-CoV-2 infection.

This chain joins TRBV5-4 and TRBJ2-5, with D perhaps being TRBD1 or TRBD2 (5 bases each). Trimming shortened V by 0 bases and J by 2 bases, and 5 bases separated the two germline ends. Germline V lookup: CDR1 SGHNT, CDR2 YYREEE (reference sequence). The CDR3 sequence is 13 residues long. The CDR3 DNA sequence: TGTGCCAGCAGCTTGGGGGGGCAAGAGACCCAGTACTTC. Translation gives CASSLGGQETQYF.

Here the CDR3 reads CASRLRGNQETQYF. The CDR3 DNA sequence: TGTGCCAGCAGGCTGCGGGGGAACCAAGAGACCCAGTACTTC. V usage is TRBV2 and J usage is TRBJ2-5; the match to TRBD2 covers 7 bases. The CDR3 runs 14 residues. The V and J ends lost 6 bases and 0 bases, in that order; junction bases with no gene match: 4. Germline V gene sequence: CDR1 SNHLY, CDR2 FYNNEI. Based on the CDR3 plus reference TRBV2 and TRBJ2-5, the full variable domain is EPEVTQTPSHQVTQMGQEVILRCVPISNHLYFYWYRQILGQKVEFLVSFYNNEISEKSEIFDDQFSVERPDGSNFTLKIRSTKLEDSAMYFCASRLRGNQETQYFGPGTRLLVL.

The CDR3 bases are TGCGCCAGCAGTGAACTAGCGGACACCGGGGAGCTGTTTTTT. This translates into CASSELADTGELFF. The V gene is TRBV5-1, the J gene TRBJ2-2; the match to TRBD2 covers 8 bases. CDR3 length: 14 amino acids. The germline V gene has CDR1 SGHRS and CDR2 YFSETQ. V gave up 5 bases and J gave up 3 bases; unmatched junction bases: 3.

This sequence joins TRBV5-4 and TRBJ2-2, with 7 bases fitting TRBD1. This CDR3 region has 15 residues. Germline CDR1 is SGHNT and CDR2 is YYREEE (reference sequence). V gave up 0 bases and J gave up 1 base; unmatched junction bases: 0. In nucleotides, the CDR3 is TGTGCCAGCAGCTTGGGACAGGGGAACACCGGGGAGCTGTTTTTT. Its translation: CASSLGQGNTGELFF.

V and J are TRBV5-1 and TRBJ2-1; 7 nucleotides match TRBD2. Looked up from germline, CDR1 is SGHRS and CDR2 is YFSETQ. After removal of 7 bases from V and 2 bases from J, the junction contained 9 bases not matched to a gene. The CDR3 is 15 residues long. The CDR3 nucleotides are TGCGCCAGCGGGGGAGGGACTGAAACCTACAATGAGCAGTTCTTC. Protein sequence: CASGGGTETYNEQFF.

The V call is TRBV6-2 or TRBV6-3, the J call TRBJ2-1; 12 positions match TRBD2. The germline V gene has CDR1 MNHEY and CDR2 SVGEGT. Unmatched junction bases numbered 9, after V lost 2 bases and J lost 4 bases. The CDR3 loop spans 18 amino acids. CDR3 in amino acids: CASSYSLKTSGSYNEQFF. CDR3 sequence (DNA): TGTGCCAGCAGTTACAGTTTGAAGACTAGCGGGAGTTACAATGAGCAGTTCTTC.

For the CDR3, the DNA is TGTGCCAGCAGTTTATTATGGGACAGGGAACGCTCTGGAAACACCATATATTTT. Encoded protein: CASSLLWDRERSGNTIYF. The V and J genes are TRBV28 and TRBJ1-3, with TRBD1 matching over 9 bases. J lost 0 bases, V lost 1 base, and 7 bases had no gene match. The CDR3 loop spans 18 amino acids. The germline V gene encodes CDR1 MDHEN and CDR2 SYDVKM.

This chain connects TRBV3-1 (or the pseudogene TRBV3-2) to TRBJ2-7; 11 nucleotides match TRBD2. Trimming took 1 base from V and 4 from J; bases not matched to a gene: 0. The V gene's germline CDR1 is LGHDT and CDR2 YNNKEL (reference sequence). The CDR3 is 14 residues long. The chain's CDR3 is CASSQGTSGYEQYF. DNA for the CDR3: TGTGCCAGCAGCCAAGGGACTAGCGGGTACGAGCAGTACTTC.

J is TRBJ1-2 and V is TRBV18, with 9 bases fitting TRBD1. CDR1 is KGHSH, CDR2 LQKENI, per germline. The CDR3 spans 18 residues. The V and J ends lost 3 bases and 8 bases, in that order; junction bases with no gene match: 19. The CDR3 loop reads CASSPTTGTGTMSMGYTF. The CDR3 nucleotides read TGTGCCAGCTCACCGACGACGGGGACAGGGACCATGTCGATGGGCTACACCTTC.

The chain uses TRBV19 and TRBJ2-1, with D possibly TRBD2 on 7 matching bases. Germline CDR1 is LNHDA and CDR2 is SQIVND (reference sequence). The V gene lost 3 bases and the J gene lost 2 bases, with 14 bases spanning the gap. The CDR3 consists of 16 residues. The CDR3 sequence: CASSIWGGRTYNEQFF. CDR3 DNA sequence: TGTGCCAGTAGTATTTGGGGGGGCCGAACCTACAATGAGCAGTTCTTC.

The chain uses TRBV5-1 and TRBJ2-5; D might be TRBD2 (6 bases). The CDR3 extends over 16 amino acids. Germline V lookup: CDR1 SGHRS, CDR2 YFSETQ. V lost 0 bases and J lost 5, with 17 bases in between. The CDR3 DNA is TGCGCCAGCAGCTTGGTTGGCAGTTTGGAGGGGGAGACCCAGTACTTC. It specifies CASSLVGSLEGETQYF.

The CDR3 loop reads CSSGLSLADTQYF. The CDR3 DNA reads as TGCAGCTCGGGACTGTCCTTAGCAGATACGCAGTATTTT. The chain employs TRBV29-1 and TRBJ2-3; D possibly corresponds to TRBD2 (6 bases). V was pared by 8 bases and J by 4 bases, with 16 bases between. The germline V gene has CDR1 SQVTM and CDR2 ANQGSEA. The CDR3 totals 13 residues.

This sequence joins TRBV5-4 and TRBJ2-3; 13 bases line up with TRBD2. CDR3 size: 16 residues. CDR1 is SGHNT, CDR2 YYREEE, per germline (reference sequence). V lost 6 bases to trimming and J lost 6 bases; unmatched junction nucleotides: 10. The DNA for the CDR3 is TGTGCCAGCACCACTAGCGGGGGGGCATTATTTGATACGCAGTATTTT. It encodes CASTTSGGALFDTQYF.

This chain connects TRBV2 to TRBJ1-2, with 9 bases that match TRBD1. The CDR3 is made up of 15 amino acids. Germline-derived CDR1 and CDR2 are SNHLY and FYNNEI. V shed 7 bases and J 2 bases; nucleotides not matched to a gene: 8. CDR3 coding DNA: TGTGCCAGCACCCTGGGACAGGGACGCAACTATGGCTACACCTTC. Protein: CASTLGQGRNYGYTF.

This clone was detected only a few times. The rearrangement uses TRBV2 and TRBJ2-5, with 8 bases that match TRBD2. The CDR3 contains 14 residues. From germline, CDR1 is SNHLY and CDR2 FYNNEI. The V and J ends lost 4 bases and 2 bases, in that order; junction bases with no gene match: 3. The CDR3: CASSGVAGQETQYF. CDR3 bases: TGTGCCAGCAGTGGGGTAGCGGGGCAAGAGACCCAGTACTTC.

CDR3 in amino acids: CASSVGGRGNEKLFF. The CDR3 region has the DNA TGTGCCAGCAGCGTAGGTGGCAGGGGAAATGAAAAACTGTTTTTT. The rearrangement joins TRBV9 to TRBJ1-4; the D gene is possibly TRBD1 (6 bases). The V gene lost 0 bases and the J gene lost 5 bases, with 11 bases spanning the gap. Germline V lookup: CDR1 SGDLS, CDR2 YYNGEE. The CDR3 is 15 amino acids.

V and J are TRBV6-5 and TRBJ1-4, with a weak D call TRBD1 (5 bases). CDR1 is MNHEY and CDR2 is SVGAGI in the germline V gene. The CDR3 runs 14 residues. V was cut by 8 bases and J by 5 bases, with 15 bases left in between. The DNA of the CDR3 is TGTGCCAGCCACCTTGGGGGGACGAATGAAAAACTGTTTTTT. Protein sequence: CASHLGGTNEKLFF.

In its sample, this clone was seen a few times. The rearrangement joins TRBV11-2 to TRBJ2-3; unclear D gene. CDR1 is SGHAT, CDR2 FQNNGV, per germline. Trimming took off 1 base at V and 3 bases at J, with 5 bases between the two ends. The CDR3 length is 13 residues. The CDR3 region has the DNA TGTGCCAGCAGCTTAGGGATAACAGATACGCAGTATTTT. As protein: CASSLGITDTQYF.

This sequence joins TRBV14 and TRBJ2-1; D may be TRBD1 (5 bases). CDR1 is SGHDN and CDR2 is FVKESK in the germline V gene. CDR3 length: 17 residues. V was trimmed by 2 bases and J by 5 bases, leaving 19 bases between them. The CDR3 DNA reads TGTGCCAGCAGCCAATATCAGGGATCCGCTTTCAACAATGAGCAGTTCTTC. This sequence encodes CASSQYQGSAFNNEQFF.

The V and J genes are TRBV12-5 and TRBJ2-3; D gene uncertain. Germline assignment: CDR1 LGHNT and CDR2 FRNRAP. The CDR3 is made up of 15 amino acids. V was trimmed by 0 bases and J by 0 bases, leaving 7 bases between them. CDR3 DNA: TGTGCTAGTGGTTTGGTACGGGTTAGCACAGATACGCAGTATTTT. Protein sequence: CASGLVRVSTDTQYF.

This chain links TRBV11-2 with TRBJ2-5, with D tentatively TRBD1 (6 bases). The V end was cut by 2 bases, the J end by 4 bases, with 17 bases between. The CDR3 extends over 16 amino acids. CDR1 SGHAT and CDR2 FQNNGV come from the germline V gene. CDR3 nucleotides: TGTGCCAGCAGCTTACTGGGGGCGAGCCTTATAGAGACCCAGTACTTC. Translated, it gives CASSLLGASLIETQYF.

This clone was counted only a few times. J is TRBJ2-2 and V is TRBV6-5, with 10 bases fitting TRBD1. The CDR3 spans 15 residues. Germline loops: CDR1 MNHEY, CDR2 SVGAGI. With V trimmed by 6 bases and J by 6 bases, 7 bases remained unmatched. The CDR3 region is CASRAGQGSPGELFF. The CDR3 bases are TGTGCCAGCAGAGCGGGACAGGGGTCTCCCGGGGAGCTGTTTTTT.

This clone showed up just a few times. The chain joins TRBV6-5 to TRBJ2-3; D may be TRBD2 (6 bases). The CDR3 has 14 amino acids. Germline CDR1 reads MNHEY; CDR2 reads SVGAGI. V was cut by 8 bases and J by 2 bases, with 14 bases left in between. The CDR3 sequence is CASLPGLHTDTQYF. Written as DNA, the CDR3 is TGTGCCAGCTTACCGGGACTGCACACAGATACGCAGTATTTT.

The rearrangement links TRBV30 to TRBJ2-1; TRBD2 might be the D (5 bases). The CDR3 consists of 14 residues. The V end lost 1 base, the J end lost 11 bases, and 18 bases lay between the germline ends. From germline, CDR1 is GTSNPN and CDR2 SVGIG (reference sequence). CDR3 in amino acids: CAWSAYAPGFQQFF. The CDR3 DNA follows: TGTGCCTGGAGTGCGTACGCGCCGGGGTTTCAGCAGTTCTTC.